Each of the 22 T cell receptor beta chains below was sequenced from the same sample in a study of T-cell memory formation after mild COVID-19. TCRdb recomputed calls from the 5' RACE reads with MiXCR, one row per CDR3 protein. The table records a few hundred thousand distinct CDR3 sequences, 15% of them present only once. Sequencing used PBMCs or a T cell subset sorted from them (not recorded which). All receptors derive from a man between 18 and 35 years old who had mild COVID-19 (a few samples of this study predate the infection). Cell type and time point are not known.

This sequence joins TRBV7-2 and TRBJ1-2, with D tentatively TRBD1 (5 bases). V was pared by 1 base and J by 6 bases, with 15 bases between. The CDR3 loop spans 15 amino acids. CDR1 and CDR2 from the germline V gene are SGHTA and FQGNSA. The CDR3 nucleotides are TGTGCCAGCAGCTTAGAAGGCAGGGCTAGAAATGGCTACACCTTC. Residues: CASSLEGRARNGYTF. Full variable domain (rest looked up from reference TRBV7-2 and TRBJ1-2): GAGVSQSPSNKVTEKGKDVELRCDPISGHTALYWYRQSLGQGLEFLIYFQGNSAPDKSGLPSDRFSAERTGGSVSTLTIQRTQQEDSAVYLCASSLEGRARNGYTFGSGTRLTVV.

The chain has TRBV20-1 and TRBJ2-2; D gene uncertain. Germline values: CDR1 DFQATT, CDR2 SNEGSKA (reference sequence). V lost 1 base, J lost 3 bases, and 6 bases lay in between. This CDR3 spans 13 amino acids. Written as DNA, the CDR3 is TGCAGTGCTAGAGCGGCGCACACCGGGGAGCTGTTTTTT. Its protein is CSARAAHTGELFF.

About this clonotype: The junction shows a germline mismatch at one end, possibly a read error. This rearrangement joins TRBV12-3 or TRBV12-4 to TRBJ1-1, with D uncertain. The CDR3 totals 13 residues. The CDR3 spells CASSHARAAKVIF. The CDR3 DNA reads as TGTGCCAGCAGCCACGCTAGGGCCGCTAAAGTCATCTTT.

Ten or more counts support this clonotype. CDR3 nucleotides: TGTGCCAGTAACCGAGCCTATAATTCACCCCTCCACTTT. Residues: CASNRAYNSPLHF. The chain links TRBV19 to TRBJ1-6; D gene unclear. In germline, CDR1 is LNHDA, CDR2 SQIVND (reference sequence). V lost 7 bases, J lost 2 bases, and 6 bases lay in between. The CDR3 loop spans 13 amino acids.

CDR3 coding DNA: TGCAGCGTGGGTACGGAATATAATTCACCCCTCCACTTT. This encodes CSVGTEYNSPLHF. The V and J genes are TRBV29-1 and TRBJ1-6; no definite D call. The germline V and J ends were trimmed by 6 bases and 4 bases, with 10 bases remaining between them. CDR1 is SQVTM and CDR2 is ANQGSEA in the germline V gene. The CDR3 covers 13 residues.

This clonotype has a handful of counts. V is TRBV4-2 and J is TRBJ2-2; D not resolved. V gave up 2 bases and J gave up 4 bases, with 5 bases separating them. Germline-derived CDR1 and CDR2 are LGHNA and YNFKEQ. The CDR3 is made up of 13 amino acids. The CDR3 here is CASSQPRTGELFF. The CDR3 DNA reads TGTGCCAGCAGCCAACCCCGCACCGGGGAGCTGTTTTTT.

This clonotype came up a few times. J is TRBJ1-6 and V is TRBV6-2 or TRBV6-3; 7 bases match TRBD1. CDR3 size: 15 residues. Trimming at V came to 1 base and at J to 7 bases, leaving 4 bases not matched to a gene. Looked up from germline, CDR1 is MNHEY and CDR2 is SVGEGT. The CDR3 coding sequence is TGTGCCAGCAGTTACTTAGGGGGCCGGAATTCACCCCTCCACTTT. Its protein product is CASSYLGGRNSPLHF.

The chain links TRBV4-3 to TRBJ1-1; unclear D gene. Germline loops: CDR1 LGHNA, CDR2 YSLEER. The CDR3 runs to 13 residues. The V end lost 4 bases, the J end lost 10 bases, and 16 bases lay between the germline ends. The CDR3 bases are TGCGCCAGCAGCCCGAATGAACAGATGGGAGCTTTCTTT. Translating it yields CASSPNEQMGAFF.

This clonotype has only a few counts. The chain links TRBV6-5 to TRBJ1-1; tentative D call: TRBD1 (5 bases). The CDR3 sequence is 15 residues long. V was cut by 7 bases and J by 2 bases, with 17 bases left in between. Germline CDR1 MNHEY, CDR2 SVGAGI. This CDR3 reads CASTNGRVGNTEAFF. Written as DNA, the CDR3 is TGTGCCAGCACCAATGGCAGGGTTGGAAACACTGAAGCTTTCTTT.

In this sample, this clonotype turned up a few times. This chain joins TRBV5-1 and TRBJ1-2; TRBD1 aligns across 10 bases. With V trimmed by 0 bases and J by 4 bases, 6 bases remained unmatched. The CDR3 contains 16 residues. CDR1 and CDR2 from the germline V gene are SGHRS and YFSETQ. The chain's CDR3 is CASSLVGQGEIYGYTF. CDR3 DNA sequence: TGCGCCAGCAGCTTGGTCGGACAGGGGGAGATCTATGGCTACACCTTC.

The gene calls are TRBV5-6 and TRBJ2-4, with a weak D call TRBD1 (6 bases). Per the germline V gene, CDR1 is SGHDT and CDR2 is YYEEEE. The V end lost 4 bases, the J end lost 1 base, and 15 bases lay between the germline ends. The CDR3 is 16 residues long. CDR3 residues: CASSVQGREAKNIQYF. CDR3 nucleotides: TGTGCCAGCAGCGTCCAGGGGCGCGAGGCCAAAAACATTCAGTACTTC.

The CDR3 coding sequence is TGCGCCAGCAGCCAAGACTTGGGAGGACAGGTTAGAGGGACCGATACGCAGTATTTT. This codes for CASSQDLGGQVRGTDTQYF. The V call is TRBV4-1, the J call TRBJ2-3; tentative D call: TRBD1 (7 bases). Per germline, CDR1 MGHRA and CDR2 YSYEKL. V was shortened by 0 bases and J by 6 bases, with 25 bases between the two germline ends. This CDR3 spans 19 amino acids.

This clonotype appeared once. The chain is built from TRBV5-1 and TRBJ1-1, with unresolved D. The V end lost 4 bases, the J end lost 1 base, and 11 bases lay between the germline ends. CDR1 SGHRS and CDR2 YFSETQ come from the germline V gene. The CDR3 totals 14 residues. CDR3 coding DNA: TGCGCCAGCAGCCCGGACCCTCAGAACACTGAAGCTTTCTTT. Protein: CASSPDPQNTEAFF.

This clonotype was observed a few times. The chain employs TRBV9 and TRBJ2-7; perhaps TRBD2 as D (6 bases). This CDR3 is 13 amino acids long. Germline assignment: CDR1 SGDLS and CDR2 YYNGEE. V shed 4 bases and J shed 5 bases, with 13 bases lying between them. CDR3 coding DNA: TGTGCCAGCAGCTTGGGACTCCCAGACGAGCAGTACTTC. It yields the protein CASSLGLPDEQYF.

This clonotype appeared a few times. V gene TRBV6-2 or TRBV6-3 combines with J gene TRBJ2-7; TRBD1 or TRBD2 may be the D gene (5 bases each). This CDR3 comprises 14 residues. Germline V gene sequence: CDR1 MNHEY, CDR2 SVGEGT. Trimming took off 9 bases at V and 0 bases at J, with 15 bases between the two ends. The CDR3 region has the DNA TGTGCCAGTTCCGGGGCGACAAGCTCCTACGAGCAGTACGTC. Its protein is CASSGATSSYEQYV.

DNA of the CDR3: TGTGCCAGCAGTGACAGGTGGAGCTCCTACGAGCAGTACTTC. This codes for CASSDRWSSYEQYF. This sequence joins TRBV6-5 and TRBJ2-7, with a tentative D call TRBD1 (6 bases). The length of the CDR3 is 14 residues. Germline lookup yields CDR1 MNHEY and CDR2 SVGAGI. V was cut by 5 bases and J by 0 bases, with 11 bases left in between.

This clonotype was recorded a few times. The rearrangement uses TRBV12-3 or TRBV12-4 and TRBJ2-3, with 9 bases that match TRBD1. CDR3 length equals 15 residues. The trim removed 4 bases at V and 5 bases at J, leaving 7 bases unmatched. The CDR3 here is CASSSMGQGRDTQYF. CDR3 DNA sequence: TGTGCCAGCAGTTCTATGGGACAGGGCCGAGATACGCAGTATTTT.

This clonotype was detected a few times. The chain employs TRBV4-1 and TRBJ1-3, with 7 bases identical to TRBD1. The trim removed 1 base at V and 7 bases at J, leaving 10 bases unmatched. Looked up from germline, CDR1 is MGHRA and CDR2 is YSYEKL. The CDR3 is 16 residues long. The CDR3 coding sequence is TGCGCCAGCAGCCAAGTGGGCAGGGGGAGAAGTAACACCATATATTTT. Protein: CASSQVGRGRSNTIYF.

This clonotype came up a few times. CDR3 loop: CASSLTGGQPQHF. The CDR3 region has the DNA TGTGCCAGCAGCTTGACAGGGGGTCAGCCCCAGCATTTT. V gene TRBV5-5 combines with J gene TRBJ1-5; 8 bases are shared with TRBD1. This CDR3 has 13 residues. The germline gives CDR1 SGHKS, CDR2 YYEKEE (reference sequence). V lost 1 base, J lost 6 bases, and 0 bases stayed unmatched.

This clonotype was seen a handful of times. The rearrangement links TRBV6-6 to TRBJ1-1, with D perhaps matching TRBD1 (5 bases). Trimming shortened V by 6 bases and J by 0 bases, and 8 bases separated the two germline ends. This CDR3 is built from 13 residues. Germline V gives CDR1 MNHNY, CDR2 SVGAGI (reference sequence). The CDR3 sequence: CASSRVMNTEAFF. CDR3 coding DNA: TGTGCCAGCAGCAGGGTCATGAACACTGAAGCTTTCTTT.

In this sample, this clonotype turned up a few times. This chain uses TRBV7-9 with TRBJ2-5; D might be TRBD1 or TRBD2, each matching 5 bases. This CDR3 comprises 14 residues. Trimming removed 1 base from V and 10 bases from J, with 16 bases in between. Germline assignment: CDR1 SEHNR and CDR2 FQNEAQ (reference sequence). The CDR3 nucleotides read TGTGCCAGCAGCTTAGAGGGGCCGACCGCGGGCCAGTACTTC. Translated, it gives CASSLEGPTAGQYF.

This clonotype was detected only a few times. The V call is TRBV5-1, the J call TRBJ2-7; D could derive from TRBD1 or TRBD2 (5 bases each). Germline V gene data show CDR1 as SGHRS and CDR2 as YFSETQ. The CDR3 contains 15 residues. With 4 bases removed from V and 0 bases from J, the gap between germline ends came to 14 bases. The CDR3 DNA follows: TGCGCCAGCAGCCTCGGGACCTTTCTCTCCTACGAGCAGTACTTC. It is translated as CASSLGTFLSYEQYF.